Shown below are 21 T cell receptor beta chains from a single sample sequenced in a study of shared T cell receptors in the human thymus. Clones were sequenced by immunoSEQ multiplex PCR, and TCRdb holds only the in-frame ones, with some missing. Of some 660,000 clones in the sample, around 87% are singletons; the top ten hold 0.0094%. These records were also assigned to another study, of human thymus T cells.

The sample comprised thymocytes. The receptors here all came from a boy under two years old with a congenital heart defect.

The chain joins TRBV7-2 to TRBJ1-1, with D hard to call. V lost 1 base, J lost 8 bases, and 8 bases lay in between. Germline values: CDR1 SGHTA, CDR2 FQGNSA. CDR3 size: 12 residues. The CDR3 region is CASSLVGREAFF. The DNA for the CDR3 is TGTGCCAGCAGCTTAGTTGGCAGGGAAGCTTTCTTT.

J is TRBJ1-5 and V is TRBV4-1; D may be TRBD1 (6 bases). V lost 1 base and J 9 bases, leaving 28 bases between the germline ends. The CDR3 is made up of 19 amino acids. Germline V gene sequence: CDR1 MGHRA, CDR2 YSYEKL. CDR3 bases: TGCGCCAGCAGCCAAGTGAGCTCACCGGGACACCCTCGAATCACGCCCCAGCATTTT. Translated: CASSQVSSPGHPRITPQHF.

The genes are TRBV28 and TRBJ1-2, with 9 nucleotides matching TRBD1. This CDR3 spans 14 amino acids. V lost 2 bases and J lost 6; bases outside the gene matches: 4. Germline values: CDR1 MDHEN, CDR2 SYDVKM. Here the CDR3 reads CASSLAGQGHGYTF. CDR3 coding DNA: TGTGCCAGCAGTTTAGCGGGACAGGGCCATGGCTACACCTTC.

The rearrangement joins TRBV30 to TRBJ1-5; D possibly corresponds to TRBD1 (5 bases). This CDR3 comprises 14 residues. The V end lost 2 bases, the J end lost 3 bases, and 11 bases lay between the germline ends. Germline lookup yields CDR1 GTSNPN and CDR2 SVGIG (reference sequence). CDR3 sequence (DNA): TGTGCCTGGAGTACAGGAGATTTCAATCAGCCCCAGCATTTT. Protein: CAWSTGDFNQPQHF.

The rearrangement joins TRBV9 to TRBJ1-4, with TRBD1 as a possible D gene (5 bases). From germline, CDR1 is SGDLS and CDR2 YYNGEE. Between the trimmed V and J ends, which lost 3 bases and 5 bases, there was a span of 11 bases. The CDR3 has 14 residues. The CDR3 region is CASSGGGENEKLFF. Written as DNA, the CDR3 is TGTGCCAGCAGCGGGGGAGGGGAAAATGAAAAACTGTTTTTT.

The gene calls are TRBV19 and TRBJ2-5; 7 nucleotides match TRBD2. V shed 6 bases, J shed 3 bases, and the junction held 10 bases outside the gene matches. This CDR3 contains 15 residues. Per the germline V gene, CDR1 is LNHDA and CDR2 is SQIVND (reference sequence). CDR3 loop: CASSSRGSGEETQYF. The DNA of the CDR3 is TGTGCCAGTAGCTCCCGGGGGAGCGGGGAAGAGACCCAGTACTTC.

The chain uses TRBV27 and TRBJ1-1; D not resolved. CDR3 size: 15 residues. Germline CDR1 MNHEY, CDR2 SMNVEV (reference sequence). Trimming pared 4 bases from V and 1 base from J, leaving 13 bases between. CDR3 amino acids: CASSSDPTRNTEAFF. The CDR3 nucleotides are TGTGCCAGCAGTTCGGACCCAACTAGGAACACTGAAGCTTTCTTT.

The V and J genes are TRBV12-5 and TRBJ2-3, with 10 bases fitting TRBD2. Germline V gives CDR1 LGHNT, CDR2 FRNRAP. V shed 5 bases and J 1 base; nucleotides not matched to a gene: 6. The CDR3 covers 16 residues. For the CDR3, the DNA is TGTGCTAGTGGTCGTTCCCTAGCGGGGGGCACAGATACGCAGTATTTT. Protein product: CASGRSLAGGTDTQYF.

J is TRBJ2-5 and V is TRBV11-2; TRBD2 matches 7 bases. Germline loops: CDR1 SGHAT, CDR2 FQNNGV. The CDR3 runs 14 residues. The ends lost 2 bases at V and 5 bases at J; junction bases unmatched: 5. CDR3: CASSLMSGGETQYF. The CDR3, as DNA: TGTGCCAGCAGCTTAATGTCCGGGGGGGAGACCCAGTACTTC.

This chain uses TRBV18 with TRBJ1-2, with 7 positions matching TRBD1. Germline trimming cut 1 base from V and 6 bases from J; bases unmatched to any gene: 11. From germline, CDR1 is KGHSH and CDR2 LQKENI. This CDR3 is 16 amino acids long. CDR3 sequence reads: CASSPLRGTEPNGYTF. In DNA, the CDR3 is TGTGCCAGCTCACCACTAAGGGGGACAGAGCCAAATGGCTACACCTTC. Full variable domain (outside the CDR3, taken from reference TRBV18 and TRBJ1-2): NAGVMQNPRHLVRRRGQEARLRCSPMKGHSHVYWYRQLPEEGLKFMVYLQKENIIDESGMPKERFSAEFPKEGPSILRIQQVVRGDSAAYFCASSPLRGTEPNGYTFGSGTRLTVV.

This rearrangement joins TRBV29-1 to TRBJ2-7; possibly TRBD2 for D (5 bases). Germline CDR1 is SQVTM and CDR2 is ANQGSEA. The CDR3 length is 14 residues. Trimming stripped 0 bases from V and 4 bases from J, with 13 bases between. The CDR3 DNA follows: TGCAGCGTTGAAGACACCGGGGTACGGTACGAGCAGTACTTC. Its translation is CSVEDTGVRYEQYF.

The chain has TRBV30 and TRBJ1-1; possibly TRBD1 for D (5 bases). The V end lost 4 bases, the J end lost 1 base, and 16 bases lay between the germline ends. The germline V gene encodes CDR1 GTSNPN and CDR2 SVGIG (reference sequence). This CDR3 is 15 amino acids long. DNA of the CDR3: TGTGCCTGGAAAAACAAGGGACTTGAGAACACTGAAGCTTTCTTT. This codes for CAWKNKGLENTEAFF.

This chain joins TRBV28 and TRBJ2-3, with 12 bases fitting TRBD2. The CDR3 extends over 16 amino acids. After removal of 4 bases from V and 4 bases from J, the junction contained 6 bases not matched to a gene. CDR1 is MDHEN, CDR2 SYDVKM, per germline. CDR3 nucleotides: TGTGCCAGCAGTTCATACTCTAGCGGGGGGGCAGATACGCAGTATTTT. Translation: CASSSYSSGGADTQYF.

The chain uses TRBV28 and TRBJ2-3; TRBD2 agrees at 9 bases. Germline CDR1 and CDR2: MDHEN and SYDVKM. V shed 3 bases and J 3 bases; nucleotides not matched to a gene: 7. This CDR3 has 16 amino acids. The CDR3 region is CASSLWSSGRTDTQYF. The CDR3, as DNA: TGTGCCAGCAGTTTGTGGAGTAGCGGGAGAACAGATACGCAGTATTTT.

The chain employs TRBV5-1 and TRBJ2-3; 8 nucleotides line up with TRBD2. Unmatched junction bases numbered 6, after V lost 0 bases and J lost 0 bases. This CDR3 has 17 residues. Germline values: CDR1 SGHRS, CDR2 YFSETQ. The CDR3 nucleotides read TGCGCCAGCAGCTTGGGAGTAGCGGGGCACAGCACAGATACGCAGTATTTT. This codes for CASSLGVAGHSTDTQYF.

This chain links TRBV28 with TRBJ2-5; no firm D call. V was shortened by 2 bases and J by 2 bases, with 21 bases between the two germline ends. The CDR3 has 18 amino acids. Germline V gene sequence: CDR1 MDHEN, CDR2 SYDVKM. For the CDR3, the DNA is TGTGCCAGCAGTTTAGGTATACCCGGGTCGCAAATACAAGAGACCCAGTACTTC. It yields the protein CASSLGIPGSQIQETQYF.

This chain links TRBV27 with TRBJ2-1; possibly TRBD2 for D (6 bases). Looked up from germline, CDR1 is MNHEY and CDR2 is SMNVEV (reference sequence). The CDR3 totals 18 residues. Trimming left V 6 bases short and J 0 bases short, with 21 bases between. DNA for the CDR3: TGTGCCAGCAGCAGCAGCCCCCTGTTAGCGGTCTCCTACAATGAGCAGTTCTTC. This gives the protein CASSSSPLLAVSYNEQFF.

V and J are TRBV6-1 and TRBJ1-3, with D hard to call. The germline V and J ends were trimmed by 2 bases and 0 bases, with 11 bases remaining between them. Germline CDR1 reads MNHNS; CDR2 reads SASEGT. CDR3 length equals 16 residues. CDR3: CASSEIIESSGNTIYF. Written as DNA, the CDR3 is TGTGCCAGCAGTGAAATTATAGAGAGCTCTGGAAACACCATATATTTT.

The chain joins TRBV4-3 to TRBJ2-1; TRBD1 matches 8 bases. J gave up 14 bases and V 0 bases, and 15 bases lay outside the gene matches. The germline V gene has CDR1 LGHNA and CDR2 YSLEER. This CDR3 spans 16 amino acids. The CDR3 spells CASSQEIWQGADLEFF. The CDR3 bases are TGCGCCAGCAGCCAAGAAATTTGGCAGGGGGCTGATTTAGAGTTCTTC.

The V gene is TRBV20-1, the J gene TRBJ1-5, with a weak D call TRBD1 (5 bases). Trimming shortened V by 3 bases and J by 12 bases, and 9 bases separated the two germline ends. CDR1 is DFQATT and CDR2 is SNEGSKA in the germline V gene (reference sequence). The length of the CDR3 is 10 residues. This chain's CDR3 is CSASLQGQHF. CDR3 coding DNA: TGCAGTGCTAGTTTGCAGGGCCAGCATTTT.

The CDR3 bases are TGTGCCAGCAACCCCGGGACAGAAAATCCTGGAAACACCATATATTTT. It translates to CASNPGTENPGNTIYF. J is TRBJ1-3 and V is TRBV28; 7 bases match TRBD1. The ends lost 7 bases at V and 2 bases at J; junction bases unmatched: 11. This CDR3 is built from 16 residues. Germline V gives CDR1 MDHEN, CDR2 SYDVKM.